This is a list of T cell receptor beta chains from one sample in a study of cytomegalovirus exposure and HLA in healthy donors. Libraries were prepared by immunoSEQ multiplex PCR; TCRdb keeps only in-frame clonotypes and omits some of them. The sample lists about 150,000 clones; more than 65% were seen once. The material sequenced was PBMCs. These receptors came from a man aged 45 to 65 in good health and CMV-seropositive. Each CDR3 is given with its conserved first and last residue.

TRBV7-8	CASSQTSGSRQETQYF
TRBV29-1	CSITQGAGNRPQHF
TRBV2	CASRGQPNTEAFF
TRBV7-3	CASSVSGNTGELFF
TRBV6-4	CASSEAGGPWSEQFF
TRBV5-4	CASSLGGQGFYGYTF
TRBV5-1	CASSPGVTENNEQFF
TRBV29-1	CSAGGGGPTGELFF
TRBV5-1	CASSSKTGGTTEAFF
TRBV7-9	CASSSSTSGSADTQYF
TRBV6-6	CASSLDRAQETQYF
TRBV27	CASSLFPQRVTGELFF
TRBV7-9	CASSLGTKPYEQYF
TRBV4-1	CASSHGQGRNSPLHF
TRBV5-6	CASSLAGSDTEAFF
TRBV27	CASSYWEKTGELFF
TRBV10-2	CASSPGGPSYNEQFF
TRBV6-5	CASSRGTSGSYEQYF
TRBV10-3	CAIRTTGFEQYF
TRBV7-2	CASSLDSNSNQPQHF
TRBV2	CASRGGGGGTSMYEQYF
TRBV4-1	CASSQGLAGVDTQYF
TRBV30	CAWSVLRGETQYF
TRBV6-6	CASLRQGQETQYF
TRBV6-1	CASSRQLATNEKLFF
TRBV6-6	CASSYSGEQYF
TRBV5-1	CASSFIPGGQETQYF
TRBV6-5	CASSSRQTMNTEAFF
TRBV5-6	CASRKAQGGYTDTQYF
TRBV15	CATSRDQGQGNQPQHF
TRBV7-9	CASSLGAGGQNEQFF
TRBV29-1	CSVVVAAYEQYF
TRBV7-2	CASSPGALSPSGANVLTF
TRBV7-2	CASSPWTGPEKLFF
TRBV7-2	CASSSWTSGSFSYNEQFF
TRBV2	CASSLGKLVGGPRPYEQYF
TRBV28	CAGCEQGNQPQHF
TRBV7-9	CASSPQGSEAFF
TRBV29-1	CSVVKLADSYEQYF
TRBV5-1	CASSFGTYNEQFF
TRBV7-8	CASSLASGQGRAFF
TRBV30	CATARDGDTEAFF
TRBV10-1	CASTTVTYEQYF
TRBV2	CASSEWGAGEGDTQYF
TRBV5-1	CASSLGGTGDEQYF
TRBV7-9	CASSVTGGLSYEQYF